The rows below give T cell receptor beta chains drawn from one sample of a study of T cells in Graves' hyperthyroidism and ophthalmopathy. TCRdb reprocessed the multiplex PCR reads via MiXCR and lists one record per CDR3 protein. This table holds 600,000 to 650,000 distinct CDR3 sequences, around 15% found once. Sample: blood. All receptors derive from a woman between 25 and 40 years old with Graves' hyperthyroidism. CDR3s include the opening cysteine and the closing phenylalanine or tryptophan. D genes are given only for firm matches. Only some rows state a clone size, as once, few, many or a class for expanded clones.

TRBD1	NA	TRBJ1-3	TRBV20-1	TGCAGTGCCCACCGACAGGGAGGTGACACCATATATTTT	CSAHRQGGDTIYF
NA	many	TRBJ1-5	TRBV28	TGTGCCAGCAGTCGGGACCCAGGTAGCAATCAGCCCCAGCATTTT	CASSRDPGSNQPQHF
NA	few	TRBJ1-3	TRBV3-1	TGTGCCAGCAGCCAAGTGGAGGGAAACACCATATATTTT	CASSQVEGNTIYF
TRBD1	NA	TRBJ2-1	TRBV5-1	TGCGCCAGCAGCTTGCCCGCCGGGACAGAGCCCAATGAGCAGTTCTTC	CASSLPAGTEPNEQFF
NA	many	TRBJ2-7	TRBV28	TGTGCCAGCAGCCCGATCCGGGGGCCCACCGGTATTGACGAGCAGTACTTC	CASSPIRGPTGIDEQYF
NA	many	TRBJ2-1	TRBV5-1	TGCGCCAGCAGCTTGCTCGGACATCATGAGCAGTTCTTC	CASSLLGHHEQFF
NA	many	TRBJ1-1	TRBV20-1	TGCAGTGCTAGAGAATTGTTAAGTGGTGCCGAAGCTTTCTTT	CSARELLSGAEAFF
NA	few	TRBJ2-7	TRBV3-2	TGTGCCAGCAGCCAAGTTCCCGAGGGGGCATCCTACGAGCAGCACTTC	CASSQVPEGASYEQHF
TRBD2	NA	TRBJ2-1	TRBV9	TGTGCCAGCAGCCAAGAGGTCCCGGGACTAGCGGGAGTCTACAATGAGCAGTTCTTC	CASSQEVPGLAGVYNEQFF
NA	many	TRBJ2-7	TRBV2	TGTGCCAGCAGTCGAAACCCCAAATCGAGCTACGAGCAGTACTTC	CASSRNPKSSYEQYF
TRBD1	few	TRBJ2-7	TRBV7-3	TGTGCCAGCAGTCATGCCGGGACAGGGGTGTACGAGCAGTACTTC	CASSHAGTGVYEQYF
NA	many	TRBJ1-1	TRBV12-3/TRBV12-4	TGTGCCAGCAGTTTTTTTGGAGGGAACACTGAAGCTTTCTTT	CASSFFGGNTEAFF
NA	many	TRBJ1-1	TRBV2	TGTGCCAGCAAACAGTCTGAAGCTTTCTTT	CASKQSEAFF
NA	few	TRBJ2-2	TRBV10-3	TGTGCCATCAGCCGGGACACCTTGGGGGAGCTGTTTTTT	CAISRDTLGELFF
NA	few	TRBJ2-7	TRBV7-9	TGTGCCAGCAGCTCCCCCATACAGGGCTACGAGCAGTACTTC	CASSSPIQGYEQYF
NA	many	TRBJ1-2	TRBV30	TGTGCCTGGAGTTCACATCGTAACTATGGCTACACCTTC	CAWSSHRNYGYTF
NA	many	TRBJ1-2	TRBV28	TGTGCCAGCAGTTTATCACCTCGGGGCTACACCTTC	CASSLSPRGYTF
TRBD1	few	TRBJ2-7	TRBV11-2	TGTGCCAGCAGCTTAGTTGGGACAGGGGTGGCCGAGCAGTACTTC	CASSLVGTGVAEQYF
NA	many	TRBJ2-5	TRBV27	TGTGCCAGCAGTTTTTCAGGAGACTACCAAGAGACCCAGTACTTC	CASSFSGDYQETQYF
NA	many	TRBJ2-7	TRBV11-3	TGTGCCAGCAGCCCCGGGATGGGAGTGGTCCAGCCGCAGTACTTC	CASSPGMGVVQPQYF
TRBD2	many	TRBJ2-7	TRBV28	TGTGCCAGCAGTTTAGGAGCGGGAGGAGGCGAGCAGTACTTC	CASSLGAGGGEQYF
TRBD2	few	TRBJ2-3	TRBV28	TGTGCCAGCAGTTTCTTGGGGACCTGGACTAGCGGGAGCACAGATACGCAGTATTTT	CASSFLGTWTSGSTDTQYF
NA	few	TRBJ2-5	TRBV13	TGTGCCAGCAGCCCCCCAGGAGCGCTTCAAGAGACCCAGTACTTC	CASSPPGALQETQYF
TRBD1	few	TRBJ2-7	TRBV5-1	TGCGCCAGCAGTTATGGGACAGGCGAGTACGAGCAGTACTTC	CASSYGTGEYEQYF
NA	NA	TRBJ1-6	TRBV15	TGTGCCACCAGCCGGCCAGGGGATAATTCACCCCTCCACTTT	CATSRPGDNSPLHF
NA	few	TRBJ2-7	TRBV7-9	TGTGCCAGCAGCTTAGTCAGGTATCCTTACGAGCAGTACTTC	CASSLVRYPYEQYF
NA	many	TRBJ1-1	TRBV12-3/TRBV12-4	TGTGCCAGCAGTTTCGGGGGGGGGGGGATCACTGAAGCTTTCTTT	CASSFGGGGITEAFF
NA	many	TRBJ2-1	TRBV7-2	TGTGCCAGCAGCTGGGACTTGTCCTACAATGAGCAGTTCTTC	CASSWDLSYNEQFF
NA	many	TRBJ2-2	TRBV6-5	TGTGCCAGCAGAAAATTCGTGGCCGGGGAGCTGTTTTTT	CASRKFVAGELFF
NA	NA	TRBJ1-2	TRBV27	TGTGCCAGCAGGAAGGAGGGCTATGGCTACACCTTC	CASRKEGYGYTF
NA	NA	TRBJ2-7	TRBV6-2/TRBV6-3	TGTGCCAGCAGCCCTTCGTGGGCCACGAACGGGGGCGAGCAGTACTTC	CASSPSWATNGGEQYF
NA	many	TRBJ2-7	TRBV7-6	TGTGCCAGCAGCGCAGGCCACTCCTACGAGCAGTACTTC	CASSAGHSYEQYF
NA	NA	TRBJ1-2	TRBV12-3/TRBV12-4	TGTGCCAGCAGTTTGGTTCAATACTATGGCTACACCTTC	CASSLVQYYGYTF
NA	few	TRBJ2-1	TRBV5-1	TGCGCCAGCAGCATCCCTCGGGACTCTTTAAATGAGCAGTTCTTC	CASSIPRDSLNEQFF
NA	few	TRBJ2-7	TRBV5-8	TGTGCCAGCAGCGAAGTGGGCGTCAAGCAGTACTTC	CASSEVGVKQYF
NA	NA	TRBJ1-2	TRBV14	TGTGCCAGCAGCCCAGATGTTAACTATGGCTACACCTTC	CASSPDVNYGYTF
TRBD2	many	TRBJ2-7	TRBV24-1	TGTGCCACCAGTGACCCAGCGGGAGGGTCCTACGAGCAGTACTTC	CATSDPAGGSYEQYF
NA	many	TRBJ2-5	TRBV6-1	TGTGCCAGCAGCCTTGACAGGACCCGTGAGACCCAGTACTTC	CASSLDRTRETQYF
TRBD2	NA	TRBJ2-5	TRBV6-5	TGTGCCAGCAGACCGGGACTAGCGGGAGTGGAGACCCAGTACTTC	CASRPGLAGVETQYF